This T cell receptor (beta chain) was profiled in a study of shared clonotypes between healthy human individuals. Study-level information: The donors, two women and a few men, were aged 18 to 49. Points from the study as a whole: Lower generation probabilities were found for non-shared clonotypes than for those shared by all four donors.

Germline V gene sequence: CDR1 LGHNA, CDR2 YSLEER. The V gene lost 1 base and the J gene lost 3 bases, with 12 bases spanning the gap. The CDR3 sequence is 15 residues long. A note on this clone: The antigen remains undetermined.

The table came from immunoSEQ multiplex PCR; TCRdb's copy has only in-frame clones and leaves some out. The sample carries roughly 890,000 clones, more than 85% recorded once. Naive CD8 isolation took CD45RO-negative cells positively selected for CCR7 and excluded terminally differentiated effector memory CD45RA+ cells. This chain links TRBV4-3 with TRBJ1-2; D unresolved. Sequencing was carried out using naive CD8+ T cells sorted from blood. The sequence came from a man aged 25 to 40 in good health. CDR3 sequence (DNA): TGCGCCAGCAGCCAAGGAAATACTGAGGACTATGGCTACACCTTC. Its translation: CASSQGNTEDYGYTF.